This T cell receptor (beta chain) derives from a study of blood T cell repertoires in COVID-19. Germline loops: CDR1 LGHDT, CDR2 YNNKEL (reference sequence). J lost 4 bases, V lost 1 base, and 9 bases had no gene match. The CDR3 is 17 amino acids. Data came from immunoSEQ multiplex PCR; TCRdb stores just in-frame clones and leaves some out. The table includes approximately 200,000 clones, 87% detected once. Sequenced: PBMCs or T cells enriched from blood (not recorded which). V is TRBV3-1 (or the pseudogene TRBV3-2) and J is TRBJ2-3, with 9 bases aligning to TRBD2. The TCR was taken from a woman in her 30s who had recovered from COVID-19. In DNA form, the CDR3 reads TGTGCCAGCAGCCAAGGATTAGGCGGGGGGGATCCAGATACGCAGTATTTT. Translating gives CASSQGLGGGDPDTQYF.